This T cell receptor (beta chain) is from a study of cytomegalovirus exposure and HLA in healthy donors. General observations from the study: In all likelihood, a cluster of highly shared sequence variants was a sequencing artifact.

PCR amplification relied on 60 Vbeta primers (plus 13 Jbeta primers). Libraries were prepared by immunoSEQ multiplex PCR; TCRdb keeps only in-frame clonotypes and omits some of them. The sample lists under 150,000 clones, about four fifths occurring once. Note on this clone: Its antigen is not identified.

Trimming removed 2 bases at V and 0 bases at J, with 17 bases between. Germline CDR1 MDHEN, CDR2 SYDVKM. The CDR3 totals 18 residues. V gene TRBV28 combines with J gene TRBJ1-5; D may be TRBD1 (6 bases). Sequenced input: PBMCs. This receptor was obtained from a woman in her thirties or forties in good health and CMV-seropositive. The CDR3 DNA sequence: TGTGCCAGCAGTTTAAATCTCTGGGGGCAGACTAGCAATCAGCCCCAGCATTTT. Encoded protein: CASSLNLWGQTSNQPQHF. Based on the CDR3 plus reference TRBV28 and TRBJ1-5, the full variable domain is DVKVTQSSRYLVKRTGEKVFLECVQDMDHENMFWYRQDPGLGLRLIYFSYDVKMKEKGDIPEGYSVSREKKERFSLILESASTNQTSMYLCASSLNLWGQTSNQPQHFGDGTRLSIL.